Listed below are T cell receptor beta chains from one sample, sequenced in a study of blood T cell repertoires in COVID-19. Method: immunoSEQ multiplex PCR; TCRdb's copy keeps in-frame clones and lacks some. The sample has approximately 260,000 clones, around 83% seen once. The material sequenced was peripheral blood. The receptors here all came from a woman aged 80 or over with acute or convalescent COVID-19. CDR3s leave out the opening cysteine and the closing phenylalanine or tryptophan.

j_gene: TRBJ2-7; len: 13; v_gene: TRBV5-4; CDR3aa: ASSLDPGHSYEQY
j_gene: TRBJ2-6; len: 15; v_gene: TRBV3-1/TRBV3-2; CDR3aa: ASSPVGTGLGANVLT
j_gene: TRBJ2-1; len: 14; v_gene: TRBV2; CDR3aa: ASTGTGGMSYNEQF
j_gene: TRBJ2-7; len: 13; v_gene: TRBV6-1; CDR3aa: ASSEAGTGLYEQY
j_gene: TRBJ2-1; len: 11; v_gene: TRBV5-6; CDR3aa: ASSLDPSGEQF
j_gene: TRBJ1-6; len: 12; v_gene: TRBV19; CDR3aa: ASSITRYNSPLH
j_gene: TRBJ1-5; len: 11; v_gene: TRBV6-5; CDR3aa: ASIPGWNQPQH
j_gene: TRBJ2-3; len: 13; v_gene: TRBV28; CDR3aa: ASSPAGASTDTQY
j_gene: TRBJ1-4; len: 13; v_gene: TRBV7-2; CDR3aa: ASSPSRGANEKLF
j_gene: TRBJ1-4; len: 16; v_gene: TRBV28; CDR3aa: ASQNSRSQGATNEKLF
j_gene: TRBJ1-1; len: 13; v_gene: TRBV19; CDR3aa: ASTLKGTGHTEAF
j_gene: TRBJ2-1; len: 13; v_gene: TRBV27; CDR3aa: ASSLSGVPPNEQF
j_gene: TRBJ2-4; len: 12; v_gene: TRBV30; CDR3aa: ACGDPRAKNIQY
j_gene: TRBJ2-3; len: 12; v_gene: TRBV10-3; CDR3aa: AISASGTSDTQY